A selection of T cell receptor beta chains follows, all from one sample in a study of CD8+CD57+ T cells in acquired aplastic anemia. Using its own MiXCR run on the reads, TCRdb lists one record per CDR3 protein. The sample consists of 180,000 or so distinct CDR3 sequences, roughly 50% of them appearing once. The sequencing input was sorted CD4+, CD8+, or CD8+CD57+ T cells (not recorded which) from PBMCs. All receptors come from a human donor with aplastic anemia. The CDR3 runs from the conserved cysteine through the conserved F or W.

TRBV6-5	TRBJ2-7	CASSYGLLYEQYF
TRBV7-2	TRBJ1-1	CASSRQGAVTEAFF
TRBV5-1	TRBJ2-6	CASSLEGRSSGANVLTF
TRBV11-1	TRBJ2-1	CASSNSGTSGSHEQFF
TRBV10-3	TRBJ1-2	CAISESTAALAF
TRBV25-1	TRBJ2-7	CASVAGTFYEQYF
TRBV3-1	TRBJ2-2	CASSPYGLENTGELFF
TRBV2	TRBJ1-2	CASRDRGLFYGYTF
TRBV7-2	TRBJ2-7	CASSLALAGAGEQYF
TRBV24-1	TRBJ2-3	CATSDSRGVNTDTQYF
TRBV20-1	TRBJ2-5	CSARDTGQETQYF
TRBV10-3	TRBJ2-1	CAISDGPYNEQFF
TRBV7-3	TRBJ2-5	CASSSETQYF
TRBV28	TRBJ2-7	CASRPPGLSSYEQYF
TRBV4-2	TRBJ1-2	CASSQGQGGYGYTF
TRBV20-1	TRBJ1-6	CSAQTGARSLSSPLHF
TRBV7-6	TRBJ1-1	CASSLFTNTEAFF
TRBV18	TRBJ2-5	CASSRQGALQETQYF
TRBV28	TRBJ2-7	CASSLAARVYEQYF
TRBV18	TRBJ1-2	CASSPPRSGGYGYTF
TRBV24-1	TRBJ1-2	CATSEWIGGYTF
TRBV10-3	TRBJ1-5	CAIREGDGNQPQHF
TRBV7-2	TRBJ2-7	CASSLGATYSYEQYF
TRBV20-1	TRBJ1-1	CSARDQTGNTEAFF
TRBV12-3/TRBV12-4	TRBJ2-7	CASSLGRTYEQYF
TRBV7-8	TRBJ2-1	CASSLASGGVEQFF
TRBV2	TRBJ1-5	CASNPGTEGQPQHF
TRBV24-1	TRBJ1-2	CATSDSDAPSYTF
TRBV20-1	TRBJ2-7	CSAGADRVVYEQYF
TRBV29-1	TRBJ2-7	CSVELVLGEQYF
TRBV6-1	TRBJ1-1	CASSQGWEAFF
TRBV5-1	TRBJ1-5	CASSLAAGQPQHF
TRBV24-1	TRBJ2-2	CATSDLSPGQGHGELFF
TRBV28	TRBJ2-7	CASGTGWVSEQYF
TRBV6-2/TRBV6-3	TRBJ1-1	CASSYTRAVSGNTEAFF
TRBV24-1	TRBJ2-2	CATSDDTGELFF
TRBV2	TRBJ2-1	CASSDHRGGNNEQFF
TRBV11-2	TRBJ2-7	CASSPQGQTTYEQYF
TRBV9	TRBJ2-2	CASSVVLDTGELFF
TRBV9	TRBJ1-6	CASSVGGHSPLHF
TRBV7-9	TRBJ2-7	CASSLVSELEQYF
TRBV7-3	TRBJ2-3	CASSFLAGGRDTQYF
TRBV12-3/TRBV12-4	TRBJ2-5	CASSPGTEETQYF
TRBV2	TRBJ2-5	CASSPRTSNQETQYF
TRBV6-1	TRBJ2-7	CASSESRVVRIEQQYF
TRBV7-8	TRBJ2-7	CASSLVGQGAGEQYF
TRBV14	TRBJ1-1	CASSRRTGANTEAFF
TRBV5-1	TRBJ2-3	CASSLLTGEQYF
TRBV12-3/TRBV12-4	TRBJ2-3	CARPGQGTDTQYF
TRBV20-1	TRBJ1-1	CGAREKGQMNTEAFF
TRBV7-8	TRBJ2-1	CASSLGSTNEQFF
TRBV25-1	TRBJ1-1	CASSLAPGSSEAFF
TRBV5-1	TRBJ1-2	CASRKSGDIGGYTF